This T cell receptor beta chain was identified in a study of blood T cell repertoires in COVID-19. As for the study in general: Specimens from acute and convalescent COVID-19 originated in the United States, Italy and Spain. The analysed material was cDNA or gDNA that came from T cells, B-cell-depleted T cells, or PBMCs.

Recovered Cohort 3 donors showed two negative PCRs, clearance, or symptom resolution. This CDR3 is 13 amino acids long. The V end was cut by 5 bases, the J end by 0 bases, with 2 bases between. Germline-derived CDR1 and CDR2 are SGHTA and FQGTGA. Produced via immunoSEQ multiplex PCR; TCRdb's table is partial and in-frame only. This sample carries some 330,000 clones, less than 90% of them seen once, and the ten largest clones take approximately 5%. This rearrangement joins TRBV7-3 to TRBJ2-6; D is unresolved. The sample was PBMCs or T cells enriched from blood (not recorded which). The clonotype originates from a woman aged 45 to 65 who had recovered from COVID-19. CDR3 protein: CASSHSGANVLTF. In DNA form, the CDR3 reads TGTGCCAGCAGCCACTCTGGGGCCAACGTCCTGACTTTC.